This TCR beta chain was observed in a study of blood T cell repertoires in COVID-19. V was clipped by 2 bases and J by 4 bases, with 11 bases between them. This CDR3 has 14 residues. Germline loops: CDR1 SGHTA, CDR2 FQGTGA. Original processing notes: Estimates of nucleated cell counts were drawn from the amplification of reference gene primers. Sequencing used immunoSEQ multiplex PCR; TCRdb keeps in-frame clones, though not all of them. Clone size and the V and J calls come from that table; the DNA yielded D and trimming. The repertoire holds over 11,000 clones, 90% seen once, with 8.1% in the top ten.

The chain uses TRBV7-3 and TRBJ1-2; no reliable D call. The origin of this receptor is a human donor in a cohort sampled during active COVID-19. Sequencing input: peripheral blood. CDR3 protein: CASSLGPGSYGYTF. CDR3 bases: TGTGCCAGCAGCTTAGGTCCGGGAAGCTATGGCTACACCTTC. The full variable domain, with the rest looked up from reference TRBV7-3 and TRBJ1-2, is GAGVSQTPSNKVTEKGKYVELRCDPISGHTALYWYRQSLGQGPEFLIYFQGTGAADDSGLPNDRFFAVRPEGSVSTLKIQRTERGDSAVYLCASSLGPGSYGYTFGSGTRLTVV.